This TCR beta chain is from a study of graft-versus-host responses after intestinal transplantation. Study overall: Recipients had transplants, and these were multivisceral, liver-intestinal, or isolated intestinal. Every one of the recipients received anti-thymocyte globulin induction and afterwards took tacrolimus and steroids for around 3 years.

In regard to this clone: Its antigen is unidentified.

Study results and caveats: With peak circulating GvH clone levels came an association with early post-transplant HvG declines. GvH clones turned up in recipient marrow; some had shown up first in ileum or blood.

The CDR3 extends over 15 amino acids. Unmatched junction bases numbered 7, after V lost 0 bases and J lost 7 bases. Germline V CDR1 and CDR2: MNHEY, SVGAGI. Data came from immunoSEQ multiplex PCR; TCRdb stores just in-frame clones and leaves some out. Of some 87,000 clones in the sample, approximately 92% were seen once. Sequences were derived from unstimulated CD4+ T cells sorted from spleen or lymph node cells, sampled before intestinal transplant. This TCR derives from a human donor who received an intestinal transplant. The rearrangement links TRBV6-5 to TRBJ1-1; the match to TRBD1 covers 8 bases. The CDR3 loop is CASSYSSRGQVEAFF. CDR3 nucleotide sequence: TGTGCCAGCAGTTACTCGTCCAGGGGGCAGGTTGAAGCTTTCTTT.